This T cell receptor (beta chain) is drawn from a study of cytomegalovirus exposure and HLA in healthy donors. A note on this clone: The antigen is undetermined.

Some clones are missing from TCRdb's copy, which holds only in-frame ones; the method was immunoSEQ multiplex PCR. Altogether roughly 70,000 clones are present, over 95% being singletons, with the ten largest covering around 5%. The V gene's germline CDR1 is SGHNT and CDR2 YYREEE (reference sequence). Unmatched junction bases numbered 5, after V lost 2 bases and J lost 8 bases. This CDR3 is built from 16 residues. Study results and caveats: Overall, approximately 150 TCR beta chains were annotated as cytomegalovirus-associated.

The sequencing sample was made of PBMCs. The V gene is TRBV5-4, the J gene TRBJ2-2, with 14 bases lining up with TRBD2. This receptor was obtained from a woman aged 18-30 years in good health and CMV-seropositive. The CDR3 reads CASSFGLAGGAGELFF. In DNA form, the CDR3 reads TGTGCCAGCAGCTTTGGACTAGCGGGAGGAGCGGGGGAGCTGTTTTTT.